Shown below are 12 T cell receptor beta chains from a single sample sequenced in a study of blood T cell repertoires in COVID-19. This table comes from immunoSEQ multiplex PCR, and its TCRdb copy is limited to in-frame clones, with some not included. This sample carries hundreds of thousands of clones, around nine tenths of them seen once, and the ten largest clones take roughly 3%. The specimen was peripheral blood. These receptors were taken from a woman aged 18-29 years who had recovered from COVID-19.

The chain links TRBV2 to TRBJ2-3; 10 nucleotides agree with TRBD2. The ends lost 2 bases at V and 6 bases at J; junction bases unmatched: 5. Germline V gene data show CDR1 as SNHLY and CDR2 as FYNNEI. The CDR3 consists of 15 residues. The CDR3: CASSEQLAGTDTQYF. The CDR3 DNA follows: TGTGCCAGCAGTGAACAACTAGCGGGAACGGATACGCAGTATTTT.

This chain joins TRBV28 and TRBJ1-1; 7 bases map to TRBD1. CDR1 is MDHEN and CDR2 is SYDVKM in the germline V gene. V trimming: 6 bases; J trimming: 7 bases; junction bases outside the gene matches: 11. The CDR3 is made up of 14 amino acids. CDR3 in amino acids: CASRLPIQGFEAFF. The DNA of the CDR3 is TGTGCCAGCAGGCTTCCAATACAGGGGTTTGAAGCTTTCTTT.

The rearrangement joins TRBV20-1 to TRBJ2-5; perhaps TRBD1 as D (6 bases). The V gene's germline CDR1 is DFQATT and CDR2 SNEGSKA (reference sequence). CDR3 length: 13 amino acids. V shed 3 bases and J shed 5 bases, with 13 bases lying between them. Here the CDR3 DNA reads TGCAGTGCTAGTACAGGGTCATGGGAGACCCAGTACTTC. It is translated as CSASTGSWETQYF.

The chain recombines TRBV19 with TRBJ1-2; D unclear. The V gene's germline CDR1 is LNHDA and CDR2 SQIVND (reference sequence). V shed 1 base and J shed 0 bases, with 12 bases lying between them. The CDR3 loop spans 16 amino acids. CDR3 sequence reads: CASSIGPPVANYGYTF. CDR3 nucleotides: TGTGCCAGTAGTATAGGCCCCCCGGTAGCTAACTATGGCTACACCTTC. Full variable domain (remainder filled in from reference TRBV19 and TRBJ1-2): DGGITQSPKYLFRKEGQNVTLSCEQNLNHDAMYWYRQDPGQGLRLIYYSQIVNDFQKGDIAEGYSVSREKKESFPLTVTSAQKNPTAFYLCASSIGPPVANYGYTFGSGTRLTVV.

CDR3 in amino acids: CASRPGTSGSLTDTQYF. The CDR3, as DNA: TGTGCCAGCAGACCCGGGACTAGCGGGAGCCTCACAGATACGCAGTATTTT. V is TRBV12-1 and J is TRBJ2-3; no DNA check was done on the table's D call, TRBD2. TRBV12-1 is classified as a pseudogene. The CDR3 runs 17 residues.

This clone appeared once. The rearrangement links TRBV29-1 to TRBJ1-2; TRBD1 agrees at 8 bases. After removal of 4 bases from V and 3 bases from J, the junction contained 16 bases not matched to a gene. Per the germline V gene, CDR1 is SQVTM and CDR2 is ANQGSEA. The CDR3 loop spans 17 amino acids. The CDR3 loop is CSVASSRTGRSYYGYTF. CDR3 DNA: TGCAGCGTTGCGAGTTCGAGGACAGGGAGATCTTACTATGGCTACACCTTC.

A remark on this clone: This CDR3 is also generated by other DNA sequences in the sample. The V gene is TRBV7-2, the J gene TRBJ1-3, with D possibly TRBD1 on 5 matching bases. The germline V and J ends were trimmed by 1 base and 7 bases, with 8 bases remaining between them. Germline CDR1 reads SGHTA; CDR2 reads FQGNSA. The CDR3 runs 13 residues. In DNA, the CDR3 is TGTGCCAGCAGCTTAGGGGGGGGGAACACCATATATTTT. This codes for CASSLGGGNTIYF. Based on the CDR3 plus reference TRBV7-2 and TRBJ1-3, the full variable domain is GAGVSQSPSNKVTEKGKDVELRCDPISGHTALYWYRQSLGQGLEFLIYFQGNSAPDKSGLPSDRFSAERTGGSVSTLTIQRTQQEDSAVYLCASSLGGGNTIYFGEGSWLTVV.

CDR3 bases: TGTGCCTGGAGTGTTCGGTGGGGGGGCTCTGGAAACACCATATATTTT. Amino acid sequence: CAWSVRWGGSGNTIYF. The chain links TRBV30 to TRBJ1-3, with D possibly being TRBD1 (5 bases). The V gene's germline CDR1 is GTSNPN and CDR2 SVGIG (reference sequence). With 0 bases removed from V and 0 bases from J, the gap between germline ends came to 12 bases. The CDR3 has 16 amino acids.

The chain carries TRBV5-4 and TRBJ2-7; tentatively, D is TRBD2 (6 bases). CDR1 and CDR2 (germline): SGHNT, YYREEE (reference sequence). The CDR3 runs 14 residues. Trimming removed 5 bases at V and 5 bases at J, with 17 bases between. In DNA, the CDR3 is TGTGCCAGCAGACCGGGACTTGACTCTGACGAGCAGTACGTC. Protein: CASRPGLDSDEQYV.

J is TRBJ2-3 and V is TRBV13; 7 bases line up with TRBD2. The germline gives CDR1 PRHDT, CDR2 FYEKMQ (reference sequence). This CDR3 spans 14 amino acids. V lost 6 bases to trimming and J lost 4 bases; unmatched junction nucleotides: 7. The CDR3 protein is CASSSRGSSDTQYF. CDR3 bases: TGTGCCAGCAGTTCCCGCGGGAGTTCAGATACGCAGTATTTT.

This clone was detected once. Other DNA sequences in this sample translate to the same CDR3. This chain uses TRBV27 with TRBJ1-2, with D possibly being TRBD1 (5 bases). There are 13 residues in the CDR3. V gave up 2 bases and J gave up 4 bases, with 8 bases separating them. In germline, CDR1 is MNHEY, CDR2 SMNVEV (reference sequence). For the CDR3, the DNA is TGTGCCAGCAGTTTAGGGGCAGGCTATGGCTACACCTTC. Its protein product is CASSLGAGYGYTF.

The CDR3 DNA reads as TGTGCCAGTAGTAAGAGCGGGAGATTCGATGAGCAGTTCTTC. Its protein is CASSKSGRFDEQFF. This rearrangement joins TRBV19 to TRBJ2-1, with 8 bases lining up with TRBD2. Trimming at V came to 4 bases and at J to 8 bases, leaving 7 bases not matched to a gene. CDR1 and CDR2 (germline): LNHDA, SQIVND (reference sequence). CDR3 size: 14 residues.